The 10 T cell receptor beta chains below all came from one sample that was sequenced in a study of identical twins. TCRdb used MiXCR to reprocess the 5' RACE reads, holding one entry per CDR3 protein. The sample carries roughly 350,000 distinct CDR3 sequences, 9% to 15% recorded once. These data were also reused for a study on yellow fever vaccine responses in identical twins.

The sample comprised CD8+ T cells sorted from blood. All receptors derive from a woman aged 18-29 years in good health.

A note on this clonotype: A read error may be the cause here, since a much bigger clone is one base away. The conserved phenylalanine or tryptophan normally closing the CDR3 is absent here, so this likely arose from a read error. In DNA form, the CDR3 reads TGTGCCAGCAGAACGACTAGCGGGAGATCCTACAATGAGCAGTTCCTC. It yields the protein CASRTTSGRSYNEQFL. The chain is built from TRBV12-3 or TRBV12-4 and TRBJ2-1, with 12 bases identical to TRBD2. The CDR3 covers 16 residues. Trimming removed 6 bases from V and 1 base from J; junction bases left unmatched: 4.

This clonotype appeared many times. The chain uses TRBV6-4 and TRBJ2-3, with D hard to call. The length of the CDR3 is 13 residues. CDR1 is MRHNA and CDR2 is SNTAGT in the germline V gene. V was shortened by 2 bases and J by 9 bases, with 12 bases between the two germline ends. The CDR3 DNA follows: TGTGCCAGCAGTGACACGCGCTTTGAAACGCAGTATTTT. The encoded protein is CASSDTRFETQYF.

In DNA form, the CDR3 reads TGCAGTGCTAGGAAGTCCTACTGCTTCCCCTACGAGCAGTACTTC. It specifies CSARKSYCFPYEQYF. V usage is TRBV20-1 and J usage is TRBJ2-7; D gene ambiguous. The CDR3 has 15 amino acids. V lost 3 bases, J lost 2 bases, and 17 bases lay in between. Germline V gene sequence: CDR1 DFQATT, CDR2 SNEGSKA (reference sequence).

V usage is TRBV4-1 and J usage is TRBJ1-2, with 8 bases fitting TRBD1. The CDR3 runs to 15 residues. Germline trimming cut 0 bases from V and 6 bases from J; bases unmatched to any gene: 6. Germline assignment: CDR1 MGHRA and CDR2 YSYEKL. The CDR3 DNA follows: TGCGCCAGCAGCCAAGATAGAGGGACAGGTGATGGCTACACCTTC. Translated: CASSQDRGTGDGYTF.

This clonotype has more than one count but fewer than ten. J is TRBJ2-7 and V is TRBV11-2; D ambiguous. V dropped 0 bases and J dropped 4 bases, with 13 bases sitting between them. The CDR3 has 15 residues. Germline CDR1 SGHAT, CDR2 FQNNGV. In DNA form, the CDR3 reads TGTGCCAGCAGCTTAGATATTTCAATAGGGTACGAGCAGTACGTC. Residues: CASSLDISIGYEQYV.

This clonotype was detected many times. This chain uses TRBV6-5 with TRBJ1-2; no definite D call. The CDR3 runs to 11 residues. From germline, CDR1 is MNHEY and CDR2 SVGAGI. V gave up 6 bases and J gave up 4 bases, with 6 bases separating them. Here the CDR3 reads CASRSTYGYTF. In DNA form, the CDR3 reads TGTGCCAGCAGGTCAACCTATGGCTACACCTTC.

This clonotype was observed many times. The junction shows a germline mismatch at one end, possibly a read error. V gene TRBV4-1 combines with J gene TRBJ2-3; 8 nucleotides match TRBD2. The CDR3 is made up of 13 amino acids. Germline-derived CDR1 and CDR2 are MGHRA and YSYEKL. The CDR3 nucleotides are TGCGCGAGCAGGAGCGGGGGCTCTTATACGCAGTATTTT. Translation: CASRSGGSYTQYF.

This clonotype was detected only a few times. The rearrangement joins TRBV5-1 to TRBJ2-7; D may be TRBD2 (6 bases). The V and J ends lost 2 bases and 2 bases respectively, with 11 bases between them. This CDR3 is built from 14 residues. The germline V gene has CDR1 SGHRS and CDR2 YFSETQ. The CDR3 protein is CASSLGRSTYEQYF. The DNA for the CDR3 is TGCGCCAGCAGCTTAGGGAGGTCCACCTACGAGCAGTACTTC.

The V and J genes are TRBV7-8 and TRBJ2-5; 13 positions agree with TRBD2. After removal of 6 bases from V and 3 bases from J, the junction contained 4 bases not matched to a gene. The CDR3 sequence is 15 residues long. The germline gives CDR1 SGHVS, CDR2 FQNEAQ. CDR3 sequence reads: CASRGTSGDKETQYF. The CDR3 coding sequence is TGTGCCAGCAGGGGGACTAGCGGGGACAAAGAGACCCAGTACTTC.

This clonotype was picked up a small number of times. The genes are TRBV12-3 or TRBV12-4 and TRBJ2-7, with 9 nucleotides matching TRBD1. The CDR3 length is 15 residues. The junction had 6 bases not matched to a gene; V was cut back by 4 bases and J by 2 bases. CDR3 DNA sequence: TGTGCCAGCAGTTCCTACAGGGGGCGAACCTACGAGCAGTACTTC. Its protein is CASSSYRGRTYEQYF.